Below are 21 T cell receptor beta chains sequenced from a single sample in a study of control samples from healthy donors and cancer patients. Generated by immunoSEQ multiplex PCR, the TCRdb table keeps only in-frame clones and is missing some. This table holds some 130,000 clones, under 95% found once. Sequenced input: PBMCs. These receptors originate from a man over 45 with head and neck cancer.

The V call is TRBV7-9, the J call TRBJ2-2; maybe TRBD1 (6 bases). Germline V gene lookup returns CDR1 SEHNR and CDR2 FQNEAQ (reference sequence). The CDR3 totals 16 residues. With 5 bases removed from V and 4 bases from J, the gap between germline ends came to 17 bases. CDR3 loop: CASSSYLGAGTGELFF. CDR3 nucleotide sequence: TGTGCCAGCAGCAGTTACCTGGGGGCCGGCACCGGGGAGCTGTTTTTT.

The sample holds one count of this clone. The chain combines TRBV7-9 with TRBJ1-1; D is unclear. This CDR3 contains 12 residues. Germline CDR1 reads SEHNR; CDR2 reads FQNEAQ (reference sequence). The V end lost 5 bases, the J end lost 11 bases, and 15 bases lay between the germline ends. The CDR3 sequence: CASSPPLVRAFF. The CDR3 DNA reads as TGTGCCAGCAGCCCACCCTTGGTAAGGGCTTTCTTT.

This clone was seen just once. In DNA, the CDR3 is TGTGCCAGCAGCTTTCTCCGACCGGGACGACCGAATGGCTACACCTTC. Its protein product is CASSFLRPGRPNGYTF. The chain recombines TRBV13 with TRBJ1-2; a possible D gene is TRBD1 (5 bases). V gave up 3 bases and J gave up 6 bases, with 20 bases separating them. The CDR3 loop spans 16 amino acids. Germline CDR1 reads PRHDT; CDR2 reads FYEKMQ (reference sequence).

Note on this clone: Other DNA sequences in the sample encode the same CDR3. V usage is TRBV13 and J usage is TRBJ2-7, with TRBD2 identical over 8 bases. Germline V lookup: CDR1 PRHDT, CDR2 FYEKMQ (reference sequence). V shed 3 bases and J 0 bases; nucleotides not matched to a gene: 10. The CDR3 runs 17 residues. CDR3 in DNA: TGTGCCAGCAGCTTTGGGCGGTCGGGGGGGAGCTCCTACGAGCAGTACTTC. As protein: CASSFGRSGGSSYEQYF.

The chain links TRBV9 to TRBJ2-1; 11 nucleotides line up with TRBD2. Germline V gene lookup returns CDR1 SGDLS and CDR2 YYNGEE. V shed 4 bases and J 7 bases; nucleotides not matched to a gene: 10. The CDR3 has 16 amino acids. This chain's CDR3 is CASSNALAGGQNEQFF. CDR3 DNA sequence: TGTGCCAGCAGCAACGCCTTAGCGGGGGGGCAAAATGAGCAGTTCTTC.

This chain connects TRBV6-5 to TRBJ2-7; TRBD1 matches at 10 bases. V shed 4 bases and J 6 bases; nucleotides not matched to a gene: 6. In germline, CDR1 is MNHEY, CDR2 SVGAGI. The CDR3 has 14 amino acids. The CDR3 nucleotides read TGTGCCAGCAGTTTCGACAGGGGGCGAAGCGAGCAGTACTTC. It is translated as CASSFDRGRSEQYF.

The genes are TRBV19 and TRBJ1-1, with no clear D. Germline-derived CDR1 and CDR2 are LNHDA and SQIVND (reference sequence). Between the trimmed V and J ends, which lost 3 bases and 0 bases, there was a span of 17 bases. CDR3 size: 17 residues. The CDR3 sequence: CASSIPRTHMMNTEAFF. Here the CDR3 DNA reads TGTGCCAGTAGTATCCCCCGGACGCATATGATGAACACTGAAGCTTTCTTT. The whole variable domain, filled in from reference TRBV19 and TRBJ1-1, reads DGGITQSPKYLFRKEGQNVTLSCEQNLNHDAMYWYRQDPGQGLRLIYYSQIVNDFQKGDIAEGYSVSREKKESFPLTVTSAQKNPTAFYLCASSIPRTHMMNTEAFFGQGTRLTVV.

As concerns this clone: The same CDR3 arises from other DNA sequences in this sample as well. The chain couples TRBV9 to TRBJ2-1, with a tentative D call TRBD2 (7 bases). The germline V gene encodes CDR1 SGDLS and CDR2 YYNGEE. The CDR3 runs to 16 residues. V shed 0 bases and J shed 7 bases, with 17 bases lying between them. In nucleotides, the CDR3 is TGTGCCAGCAGCGTAGGGGGGGGCGCCGGGGGAAATGAGCAGTTCTTC. Translating it yields CASSVGGGAGGNEQFF. Full variable domain (missing parts from reference TRBV9 and TRBJ2-1): DSGVTQTPKHLITATGQRVTLRCSPRSGDLSVYWYQQSLDQGLQFLIQYYNGEERAKGNILERFSAQQFPDLHSELNLSSLELGDSALYFCASSVGGGAGGNEQFFGPGTRLTVL.

This chain uses TRBV28 with TRBJ2-3; TRBD1 might be the D (7 bases). The germline gives CDR1 MDHEN, CDR2 SYDVKM. This CDR3 region has 17 residues. Trimming took off 4 bases at V and 5 bases at J, with 22 bases between the two ends. The CDR3 sequence: CASSSPLGGGFLDTQYF. CDR3 nucleotide sequence: TGTGCCAGCAGTTCCCCCCTAGGAGGGGGCTTTCTAGATACGCAGTATTTT.

Concerning this clone: At one end, the junction sequence differs from germline, possibly due to a read error. The sample carries other DNA sequences with the same CDR3. The chain carries TRBV9 and TRBJ2-2, with TRBD2 identical over 8 bases. The CDR3 has 18 amino acids. CDR1 SGDLS and CDR2 YYNGEE come from the germline V gene. In DNA form, the CDR3 reads TGTGCCCGCAGCGTAAGGCGGGTCGGGGGGGAGAACACCGGGGAGCTGTTTTTT. Encoded protein: CARSVRRVGGENTGELFF. Filled out from reference TRBV9 and TRBJ2-2, the complete variable domain reads DSGVTQTPKHLITATGQRVTLRCSPRSGDLSVYWYQQSLDQGLQFLIQYYNGEERAKGNILERFSAQQFPDLHSELNLSSLELGDSALYFCARSVRRVGGENTGELFFGEGSRLTVL.

The chain recombines TRBV2 with TRBJ2-7, with 7 bases matching TRBD1. The CDR3 covers 12 residues. V was pared by 6 bases and J by 3 bases, with 2 bases of the junction left unmatched. Germline CDR1 SNHLY, CDR2 FYNNEI. In nucleotides, the CDR3 is TGTGCCAGCAGGACAGGGAGCTACGAGCAGTACTTC. Translation: CASRTGSYEQYF.

The CDR3 nucleotides read TGTGCCAGCAGCGCCTGGGGGGCCGACACCGGGGAGCTGTTTTTT. Protein product: CASSAWGADTGELFF. This chain uses TRBV9 with TRBJ2-2; the D gene could be TRBD1 or TRBD2 (6 bases each). Trimming took 3 bases from V and 3 from J, leaving 12 bases between them. The germline gives CDR1 SGDLS, CDR2 YYNGEE. The CDR3 length is 15 residues.

This CDR3 is CASRSGAYGYTF. The CDR3 DNA is TGTGCCAGCCGTTCTGGGGCCTATGGCTACACCTTC. The genes are TRBV6-5 and TRBJ1-2; a possible D gene is TRBD1 (5 bases). Per germline, CDR1 MNHEY and CDR2 SVGAGI. This CDR3 region has 12 residues. Trimming left V 8 bases short and J 4 bases short, with 11 bases between.

The rearrangement joins TRBV30 to TRBJ1-1; 8 bases agree with TRBD1. With 4 bases clipped from V and 2 bases from J, the junction kept 6 bases outside the gene matches. CDR1 is GTSNPN and CDR2 is SVGIG in the germline V gene (reference sequence). There are 14 residues in the CDR3. The CDR3 DNA sequence: TGTGCCTGGACCAGACAGGGGACAAACACTGAAGCTTTCTTT. Its protein product is CAWTRQGTNTEAFF.

CDR3 DNA: TGTGCCAGCTCACCGAGCACAGGGCGGAATTCACCCCTCCACTTT. Translating it yields CASSPSTGRNSPLHF. V is TRBV18 and J is TRBJ1-6; perhaps TRBD1 as D (6 bases). This CDR3 region has 15 residues. Germline loops: CDR1 KGHSH, CDR2 LQKENI. Trimming left V 3 bases short and J 7 bases short, with 13 bases between.

This chain connects TRBV18 to TRBJ1-6; tentative D call: TRBD1 (5 bases). V lost 2 bases and J lost 8, with 10 bases in between. Looked up from germline, CDR1 is KGHSH and CDR2 is LQKENI. This CDR3 is 14 amino acids long. Written as DNA, the CDR3 is TGTGCCAGCTCACCAGCGGGGGTGTATTCACCCCTCCACTTT. Its translation: CASSPAGVYSPLHF. The full variable domain, in which reference TRBV18 and TRBJ1-6 provide the parts outside the CDR3, is NAGVMQNPRHLVRRRGQEARLRCSPMKGHSHVYWYRQLPEEGLKFMVYLQKENIIDESGMPKERFSAEFPKEGPSILRIQQVVRGDSAAYFCASSPAGVYSPLHFGNGTRLTVT.

The J gene is TRBJ2-7, the V gene TRBV7-8; TRBD2 matches 10 bases. The germline CDR1 and CDR2 sequences are SGHVS and FQNEAQ. The CDR3 loop spans 15 amino acids. V gave up 4 bases and J gave up 6 bases; unmatched junction bases: 9. The CDR3 sequence is CASSSSGGLLGEQYF. CDR3 sequence (DNA): TGTGCCAGCAGCTCTAGCGGGGGCCTCCTCGGCGAGCAGTACTTC.

This rearrangement joins TRBV4-3 to TRBJ2-3; weak D call: TRBD1 (5 bases). This CDR3 comprises 14 residues. Germline loops: CDR1 LGHNA, CDR2 YSLEER. Trimming left V 2 bases short and J 3 bases short, with 9 bases between. CDR3 nucleotide sequence: TGCGCCAGCAGCCAAACCAGGGCAACAGATACGCAGTATTTT. It specifies CASSQTRATDTQYF.

This sequence joins TRBV11-2 and TRBJ2-2, with no clear D. The V gene's germline CDR1 is SGHAT and CDR2 FQNNGV. V lost 3 bases and J lost 7, with 15 bases in between. The CDR3 is 15 residues long. The CDR3 is CASSLTLLRDGELFF. The CDR3 bases are TGTGCCAGCAGCTTGACTCTTTTAAGGGACGGGGAGCTGTTTTTT.

The chain recombines TRBV10-3 with TRBJ1-5; TRBD1 agrees at 9 bases. Germline V gene data show CDR1 as ENHRY and CDR2 as SYGVKD. The CDR3 extends over 15 amino acids. Trimming removed 8 bases from V and 2 bases from J; junction bases left unmatched: 7. The CDR3 spells CAIARTGDGNQPQHF. The CDR3 DNA sequence: TGTGCCATCGCCAGGACAGGGGATGGCAATCAGCCCCAGCATTTT.

This clone was counted only a few times. V usage is TRBV7-2 and J usage is TRBJ2-3; TRBD1 matches at 11 bases. The germline gives CDR1 SGHTA, CDR2 FQGNSA. V lost 3 bases to trimming and J lost 5 bases; unmatched junction nucleotides: 4. CDR3 length equals 15 residues. The DNA for the CDR3 is TGTGCCAGCAGCTTTAGGGGGACAGGGGGAGATACGCAGTATTTT. Protein product: CASSFRGTGGDTQYF.